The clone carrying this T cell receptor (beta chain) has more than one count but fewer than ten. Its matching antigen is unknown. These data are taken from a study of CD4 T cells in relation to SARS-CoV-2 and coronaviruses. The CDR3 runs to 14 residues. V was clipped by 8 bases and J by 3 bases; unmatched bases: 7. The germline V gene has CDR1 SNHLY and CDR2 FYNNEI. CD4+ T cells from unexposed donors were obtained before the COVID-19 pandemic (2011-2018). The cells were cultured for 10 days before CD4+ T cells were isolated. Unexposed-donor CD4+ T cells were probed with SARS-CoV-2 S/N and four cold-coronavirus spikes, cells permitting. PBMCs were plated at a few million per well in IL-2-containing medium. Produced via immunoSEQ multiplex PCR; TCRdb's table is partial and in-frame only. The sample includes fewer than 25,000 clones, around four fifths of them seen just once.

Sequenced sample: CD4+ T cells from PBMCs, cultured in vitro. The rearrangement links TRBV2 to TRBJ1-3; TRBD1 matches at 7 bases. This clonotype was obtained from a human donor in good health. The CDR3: CASGAGTVGNTIYF. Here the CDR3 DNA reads TGTGCCAGCGGCGCCGGGACAGTTGGAAACACCATATATTTT.